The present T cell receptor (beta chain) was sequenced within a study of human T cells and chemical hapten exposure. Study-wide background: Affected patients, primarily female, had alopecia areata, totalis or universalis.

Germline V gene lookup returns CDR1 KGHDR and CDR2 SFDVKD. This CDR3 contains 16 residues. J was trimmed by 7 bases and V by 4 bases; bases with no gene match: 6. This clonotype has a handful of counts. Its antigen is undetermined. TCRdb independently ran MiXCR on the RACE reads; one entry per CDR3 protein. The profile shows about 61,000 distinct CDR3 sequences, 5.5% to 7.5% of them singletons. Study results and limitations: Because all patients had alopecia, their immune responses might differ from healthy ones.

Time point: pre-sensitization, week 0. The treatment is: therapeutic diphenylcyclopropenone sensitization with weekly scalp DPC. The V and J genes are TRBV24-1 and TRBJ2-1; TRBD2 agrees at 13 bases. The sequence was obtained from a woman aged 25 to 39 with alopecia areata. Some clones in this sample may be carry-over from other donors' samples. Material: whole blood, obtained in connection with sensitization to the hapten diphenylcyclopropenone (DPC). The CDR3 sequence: CATSDELAGGRNEQFF. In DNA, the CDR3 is TGTGCCACCAGTGACGAACTAGCGGGGGGGCGGAATGAGCAGTTCTTC.